This T cell receptor (beta chain) stems from a study of blood T cell repertoires in COVID-19. This CDR3 spans 14 amino acids. Trimming cost V 4 bases and J 8 bases; bases outside gene matches: 6. Looked up from germline, CDR1 is SGDLS and CDR2 is YYNGEE. The authors' processing: Reference gene primer amplification in the assay estimated nucleated cell counts. The method was immunoSEQ multiplex PCR; TCRdb's version includes in-frame clones alone and lacks a portion of them. V and J calls and clone size are copied from that table; D and trimming were computed from the DNA. This table holds 150,000 or so clones, roughly 89% found once.

The clonotype was recovered from a man aged 55 to 69 with active or convalescent COVID-19. The sample was peripheral blood. The J gene is TRBJ1-2, the V gene TRBV9; TRBD1 matches 12 bases. In nucleotides, the CDR3 is TGTGCCAGCAGCACGGGACAGGGGGCAAGAGGCTACACCTTC. It translates to CASSTGQGARGYTF.